Reported below is one TCR beta chain. The antigen remains unidentified. This CDR3 comprises 13 residues. CDR1 is KGHSH and CDR2 is LQKENI in the germline V gene. With 1 base removed from V and 9 bases from J, the gap between germline ends came to 10 bases. The sample is drawn from a study of OX40 agonist ivuxolimab in advanced cancers. The wider study: The study enrolled dose-escalation patients with hepatocellular carcinoma, melanoma, renal cell or head and neck cancer. Study-wide results and caveats: No determination was made of the antigen specificity of the expanded peripheral T cells.

Here immunoSEQ multiplex PCR was the method, and the copy in TCRdb shows in-frame clones only, minus some. The data hold tens of thousands of clones, with about 84% observed a single time. Sequencing used CD4+ or CD8+ T cells sorted from blood, obtained in a trial of the OX40 agonist ivuxolimab. This TCR was sampled from an adult with an advanced solid tumor such as melanoma, head and neck, liver or kidney cancer. The chain has TRBV18 and TRBJ2-4, with D possibly TRBD1 on 6 matching bases. CDR3 region: CASSPQGDSIQYF. The CDR3 coding sequence is TGTGCCAGCTCACCACAGGGGGATAGCATTCAGTACTTC.